What follows are 31 T cell receptor beta chains derived from one specimen sequenced in a study of Ad26.COV2.S vaccination and SARS-CoV-2 variants. Treatment specified: some 19 received Ad26.COV2.S at low or high dose, single or two shots; 5 received placebo; per-sample allocation not given. Sampling was done on day 63 after the first vaccine or placebo injection. TCRdb keeps only in-frame clones here, not all; method: immunoSEQ multiplex PCR. There are approximately 280,000 clones in the sample; around 87% occur only once, and over 2.5% lies in the top ten. The source material was peripheral blood, sampled in a trial of Ad26.COV2.S vaccine versus placebo. These receptors came from a person aged 18-60 years who received the Ad26.COV2.S COVID-19 vaccine or a placebo.

J is TRBJ1-1 and V is TRBV2; TRBD1 agrees at 11 bases. Losses at the gene ends were 5 bases for V and 1 base for J; bases not matched to a gene: 3. Germline assignment: CDR1 SNHLY and CDR2 FYNNEI. The CDR3 totals 15 residues. DNA of the CDR3: TGTGCCAGCAGTTGGACAGGGGGCCAGAACACTGAAGCTTTCTTT. Protein product: CASSWTGGQNTEAFF.

This clone was picked up a small number of times. The CDR3 sequence: CASSLRRQETQYF. For the CDR3, the DNA is TGCGCCAGCAGCTTGAGGCGCCAAGAGACCCAGTACTTC. The chain carries TRBV5-1 and TRBJ2-5; D is undetermined. CDR1 SGHRS and CDR2 YFSETQ come from the germline V gene. V was clipped by 1 base and J by 1 base, with 5 bases between them. This CDR3 comprises 13 residues.

V is TRBV5-5 and J is TRBJ2-3; TRBD2 matches 9 bases. Germline V lookup: CDR1 SGHKS, CDR2 YYEKEE (reference sequence). The ends lost 1 base at V and 4 bases at J; junction bases unmatched: 4. This CDR3 is built from 15 residues. The CDR3 coding sequence is TGTGCCAGCAGCTTGACCGGGACTAGCTCAGATACGCAGTATTTT. Translating gives CASSLTGTSSDTQYF.

This clone was picked up one time. The CDR3 DNA reads TGTGCCAGCAGCTACCGGGCGGTGAACACTGAAGCTTTCTTT. This sequence encodes CASSYRAVNTEAFF. The V call is TRBV7-2, the J call TRBJ1-1, with no clear D. Trimming took 4 bases from V and 0 from J, leaving 9 bases between them. Germline V CDR1 and CDR2: SGHTA, FQGNSA. This CDR3 is 14 amino acids long.

The genes are TRBV3-1 (or the pseudogene TRBV3-2) and TRBJ1-1; D is ambiguous. From germline, CDR1 is LGHDT and CDR2 YNNKEL (reference sequence). The CDR3 is made up of 14 amino acids. Trimming cost V 4 bases and J 3 bases, with 12 bases left between them. The CDR3 coding sequence is TGTGCCAGCAGCCCCCGCTGGCAGTACACTGAAGCTTTCTTT. Translating gives CASSPRWQYTEAFF.

V gene TRBV2 combines with J gene TRBJ1-1; TRBD1 matches 7 bases. With V trimmed by 4 bases and J by 5 bases, 10 bases remained unmatched. Germline assignment: CDR1 SNHLY and CDR2 FYNNEI. The CDR3 extends over 15 amino acids. The CDR3 DNA reads as TGTGCCAGCAGTGGGGCGAGGGGGCCCCGGACTGAAGCTTTCTTT. This sequence encodes CASSGARGPRTEAFF.

The chain combines TRBV5-1 with TRBJ2-7; 8 nucleotides align to TRBD1. V shed 0 bases and J 2 bases; nucleotides not matched to a gene: 4. Germline V CDR1 and CDR2: SGHRS, YFSETQ. This CDR3 has 15 amino acids. Written as DNA, the CDR3 is TGCGCCAGCAGCTTGGGGACAGGGCACGCCTACGAGCAGTACTTC. Residues: CASSLGTGHAYEQYF. Full variable domain (outside the CDR3, taken from reference TRBV5-1 and TRBJ2-7): KAGVTQTPRYLIKTRGQQVTLSCSPISGHRSVSWYQQTPGQGLQFLFEYFSETQRNKGNFPGRFSGRQFSNSRSEMNVSTLELGDSALYLCASSLGTGHAYEQYFGPGTRLTVT.

The genes are TRBV5-1 and TRBJ2-7; 9 bases map to TRBD1. Germline lookup yields CDR1 SGHRS and CDR2 YFSETQ. V shed 1 base and J 2 bases; nucleotides not matched to a gene: 1. The CDR3 has 14 residues. CDR3 residues: CASSLRDRAYEQYF. CDR3 nucleotides: TGCGCCAGCAGCTTGAGGGACAGGGCCTACGAGCAGTACTTC. Together with reference TRBV5-1 and TRBJ2-7, the CDR3 gives the full variable domain: KAGVTQTPRYLIKTRGQQVTLSCSPISGHRSVSWYQQTPGQGLQFLFEYFSETQRNKGNFPGRFSGRQFSNSRSEMNVSTLELGDSALYLCASSLRDRAYEQYFGPGTRLTVT.

The gene calls are TRBV2 and TRBJ2-7; D may be TRBD1 or TRBD2 (5 bases each). The germline V gene encodes CDR1 SNHLY and CDR2 FYNNEI. V lost 6 bases and J 1 base, leaving 19 bases between the germline ends. The CDR3 is made up of 16 amino acids. CDR3 DNA: TGTGCCAGCAGAGGACCGGGACGGACCTTTTCCTACGAGCAGTACTTC. It is translated as CASRGPGRTFSYEQYF.

This clone was found once. The gene calls are TRBV18 and TRBJ2-7; 7 bases map to TRBD1. This CDR3 is 13 amino acids long. Germline V gene data show CDR1 as KGHSH and CDR2 as LQKENI. V lost 0 bases and J lost 6; bases outside the gene matches: 2. CDR3 residues: CASSPPGQTEQYF. CDR3 coding DNA: TGTGCCAGCTCACCACCGGGACAGACCGAGCAGTACTTC.

J is TRBJ2-3 and V is TRBV7-9, with D unclear. CDR3 length: 13 residues. The germline V gene has CDR1 SEHNR and CDR2 FQNEAQ (reference sequence). V lost 3 bases and J 2 bases, leaving 6 bases between the germline ends. The CDR3 protein is CASSFQSTDTQYF. In DNA form, the CDR3 reads TGTGCCAGCAGCTTTCAATCCACAGATACGCAGTATTTT.

V and J are TRBV6-5 and TRBJ1-1; weak D call: TRBD1 (5 bases). V shed 5 bases and J shed 0 bases, with 7 bases lying between them. CDR1 and CDR2 (germline): MNHEY, SVGAGI. The CDR3 is 13 amino acids. The CDR3 nucleotides read TGTGCCAGCAGTCCGACAGTGAACACTGAAGCTTTCTTT. Its translation is CASSPTVNTEAFF.

This chain connects TRBV9 to TRBJ2-2, with unresolved D. CDR1 SGDLS and CDR2 YYNGEE come from the germline V gene. The CDR3 extends over 16 amino acids. V was cut by 3 bases and J by 0 bases, with 12 bases left in between. CDR3 DNA sequence: TGTGCCAGCAGCGCTTCCTGGGGATCGAACACCGGGGAGCTGTTTTTT. It specifies CASSASWGSNTGELFF.

CDR3 nucleotide sequence: TGCGCCAGCAGAATGGCCCAGGGACCGCTACGAGAGCAGTACTTC. Translation gives CASRMAQGPLREQYF. The chain carries TRBV5-1 and TRBJ2-7, with D perhaps being TRBD1 or TRBD2 (5 bases each). V gave up 5 bases and J gave up 7 bases, with 22 bases separating them. The CDR3 runs 15 residues. The germline V gene has CDR1 SGHRS and CDR2 YFSETQ.

Regarding this clone: One junction end disagrees with the germline gene, perhaps due to a read error. This rearrangement joins TRBV29-1 to TRBJ1-1; 8 bases match TRBD1. CDR3 length equals 14 residues. Per germline, CDR1 SQVTM and CDR2 ANQGSEA. In nucleotides, the CDR3 is TGCAGCGTGACAGGGGTGGTAATGAAGACTGAAGCTTTCTTT. It translates to CSVTGVVMKTEAFF.

This clone was counted once. This chain uses TRBV19 with TRBJ1-2; D perhaps matches TRBD1 (5 bases). The CDR3 runs to 13 residues. With 10 bases removed from V and 0 bases from J, the gap between germline ends came to 12 bases. In germline, CDR1 is LNHDA, CDR2 SQIVND (reference sequence). The CDR3 spells CATRDFSNYGYTF. CDR3 coding DNA: TGTGCCACCCGGGACTTTTCTAACTATGGCTACACCTTC.

This sequence joins TRBV7-2 and TRBJ2-4; 7 bases are a match to TRBD1. This CDR3 has 19 amino acids. Looked up from germline, CDR1 is SGHTA and CDR2 is FQGNSA. J lost 0 bases, V lost 5 bases, and 16 bases had no gene match. In nucleotides, the CDR3 is TGTGCCAGCAGCCCGGGACAGTTGGGGTTAAGCGGAGCCAAAAACATTCAGTACTTC. Encoded protein: CASSPGQLGLSGAKNIQYF.

V and J are TRBV2 and TRBJ2-7; TRBD2 aligns across 11 bases. Germline CDR1 is SNHLY and CDR2 is FYNNEI. V shed 8 bases, J shed 3 bases, and the junction held 9 bases outside the gene matches. The CDR3 extends over 15 amino acids. The CDR3 protein is CASSWGTSGSYEQYF. DNA for the CDR3: TGTGCCAGCTCTTGGGGCACTAGCGGGAGCTACGAGCAGTACTTC.

The chain is built from TRBV5-1 and TRBJ2-7; TRBD2 matches 11 bases. The CDR3 runs 15 residues. V shed 6 bases and J 2 bases; nucleotides not matched to a gene: 7. The germline V gene encodes CDR1 SGHRS and CDR2 YFSETQ. The DNA for the CDR3 is TGCGCCAGCACCTATCTAGCGGGGGGACCCTACGAGCAGTACTTC. Translated, it gives CASTYLAGGPYEQYF.

The chain uses TRBV7-8 and TRBJ1-5, with 7 positions matching TRBD1. Germline CDR1 is SGHVS and CDR2 is FQNEAQ. Germline trimming cut 4 bases from V and 4 bases from J; bases unmatched to any gene: 7. This CDR3 comprises 15 residues. The CDR3, as DNA: TGTGCCAGCAGCTCTCAGCCGGGACAGAATCAGCCCCAGCATTTT. The encoded protein is CASSSQPGQNQPQHF.

The chain couples TRBV5-5 to TRBJ1-6, with 9 bases lining up with TRBD1. The CDR3 consists of 17 residues. Germline CDR1 reads SGHKS; CDR2 reads YYEKEE (reference sequence). Germline trimming cut 4 bases from V and 7 bases from J; bases unmatched to any gene: 12. The CDR3 nucleotides read TGTGCCAGCAGCCAGGACAGGGGTATTTTGGGAAATTCACCCCTCCACTTT. This sequence encodes CASSQDRGILGNSPLHF. Using reference TRBV5-5 and TRBJ1-6 for the parts outside the CDR3, the full variable domain is DAGVTQSPTHLIKTRGQQVTLRCSPISGHKSVSWYQQVLGQGPQFIFQYYEKEERGRGNFPDRFSARQFPNYSSELNVNALLLGDSALYLCASSQDRGILGNSPLHFGNGTRLTVT.

This chain links TRBV11-2 with TRBJ2-1, with 8 bases aligning to TRBD2. With 5 bases clipped from V and 3 bases from J, the junction kept 9 bases outside the gene matches. The germline CDR1 and CDR2 sequences are SGHAT and FQNNGV. This CDR3 has 16 residues. CDR3 DNA sequence: TGTGCCAGCAGCCGCCCGGGTAGCGGGAACTACAATGAGCAGTTCTTC. Its translation is CASSRPGSGNYNEQFF.

The CDR3 loop is CASSPTGPVDYGYTF. The CDR3 DNA is TGTGCCAGCTCACCGACAGGGCCTGTGGACTATGGCTACACCTTC. The chain recombines TRBV18 with TRBJ1-2, with 7 bases matching TRBD1. This CDR3 comprises 15 residues. The J segment lost 3 bases and the V segment lost 3 bases, leaving 7 bases of the junction unmatched. Germline V gene lookup returns CDR1 KGHSH and CDR2 LQKENI. The whole variable domain, filled in from reference TRBV18 and TRBJ1-2, reads NAGVMQNPRHLVRRRGQEARLRCSPMKGHSHVYWYRQLPEEGLKFMVYLQKENIIDESGMPKERFSAEFPKEGPSILRIQQVVRGDSAAYFCASSPTGPVDYGYTFGSGTRLTVV.

The chain carries TRBV7-9 and TRBJ2-1; 11 bases match TRBD2. The CDR3 totals 15 residues. V gave up 2 bases and J gave up 7 bases; unmatched junction bases: 4. Germline V gene lookup returns CDR1 SEHNR and CDR2 FQNEAQ (reference sequence). The CDR3 DNA sequence: TGTGCCAGCAGCTTACTAGCGGGAGGCGGAAATGAGCAGTTCTTC. It encodes CASSLLAGGGNEQFF.

The rearrangement joins TRBV7-9 to TRBJ1-4; 7 nucleotides agree with TRBD1. The length of the CDR3 is 13 residues. Per the germline V gene, CDR1 is SEHNR and CDR2 is FQNEAQ (reference sequence). With V trimmed by 8 bases and J by 8 bases, 8 bases remained unmatched. Here the CDR3 reads CASCRQGEEKLFF. In nucleotides, the CDR3 is TGTGCCAGCTGTCGACAGGGAGAGGAAAAACTGTTTTTT.

The chain couples TRBV10-3 to TRBJ1-5, with TRBD1 matching over 8 bases. Trimming took 6 bases from V and 6 from J; bases not matched to a gene: 7. Looked up from germline, CDR1 is ENHRY and CDR2 is SYGVKD. The length of the CDR3 is 14 residues. As DNA, the CDR3 is TGTGCCATCAGAATGGACAGGGACGGTCAGCCCCAGCATTTT. The encoded protein is CAIRMDRDGQPQHF.

The chain carries TRBV2 and TRBJ2-3; D unresolved. The CDR3 extends over 15 amino acids. Trimming removed 8 bases from V and 2 bases from J, with 17 bases in between. The germline gives CDR1 SNHLY, CDR2 FYNNEI. The CDR3 DNA reads as TGTGCCAGCGCCACAAGGGTAACCTCCACAGATACGCAGTATTTT. Amino acids: CASATRVTSTDTQYF.

This chain joins TRBV5-6 and TRBJ1-2; weak D call: TRBD1 (5 bases). Germline values: CDR1 SGHDT, CDR2 YYEEEE. Trimming shortened V by 2 bases and J by 4 bases, and 18 bases separated the two germline ends. The CDR3 totals 16 residues. CDR3 loop: CASSFLGGEGSYGYTF. Written as DNA, the CDR3 is TGTGCCAGCAGCTTTTTAGGAGGGGAGGGGAGCTATGGCTACACCTTC.

The CDR3 loop is CASSLLPGNTGELFF. The CDR3 DNA follows: TGCGCCAGCAGCTTACTTCCTGGGAACACCGGGGAGCTGTTTTTT. The chain links TRBV5-1 to TRBJ2-2, with D unclear. Trimming took 2 bases from V and 1 from J, leaving 9 bases between them. The CDR3 spans 15 residues. CDR1 and CDR2 (germline): SGHRS, YFSETQ. The full variable domain, its missing parts supplied by reference TRBV5-1 and TRBJ2-2, is KAGVTQTPRYLIKTRGQQVTLSCSPISGHRSVSWYQQTPGQGLQFLFEYFSETQRNKGNFPGRFSGRQFSNSRSEMNVSTLELGDSALYLCASSLLPGNTGELFFGEGSRLTVL.

J is TRBJ1-5 and V is TRBV12-2. TRBV12-2 is a documented pseudogene. The CDR3 covers 16 residues. This CDR3 is CASRLGFLGDDQPQHF. The CDR3, as DNA: TGTGCAAGTCGCTTAGGATTCTTGGGGGATGATCAGCCCCAGCATTTT.

V and J are TRBV7-6 and TRBJ2-5; D may be TRBD2 (6 bases). The CDR3 is made up of 14 amino acids. Germline V gene lookup returns CDR1 SGHVS and CDR2 FNYEAQ. Trimming shortened V by 5 bases and J by 4 bases, and 14 bases separated the two germline ends. The CDR3 bases are TGTGCCAGCAGCCCACGACTAGTCCCAGAGACCCAGTACTTC. It yields the protein CASSPRLVPETQYF.